The T cell receptor (beta chain) described here comes from a study of blood T cell repertoires in COVID-19. For the study at large: Samples taken during acute and convalescent COVID-19 were collected in the United States, Italy and Spain. From T cells, B-cell-depleted T cells, or PBMCs came the material, which was cDNA or gDNA.

How the authors handled the data: Amplification with reference gene primers provided the estimates of nucleated cell counts. Generated by immunoSEQ multiplex PCR, the TCRdb table keeps only in-frame clones and is missing some. The DNA was the basis for D and trimming; V, J and clone size are from that table. The repertoire holds about 97,000 clones, with 75% to 90% as singletons. This CDR3 spans 14 amino acids. Germline V gives CDR1 MNHEY, CDR2 SMNVEV (reference sequence). Losses at the gene ends were 3 bases for V and 5 bases for J; bases not matched to a gene: 2. The receptor was derived from a human donor in a cohort sampled during active COVID-19. The gene calls are TRBV27 and TRBJ2-7; 12 nucleotides match TRBD1. Sequencing used peripheral blood. CDR3: CASSFGTGGDEQYF. Here the CDR3 DNA reads TGTGCCAGCAGTTTCGGGACAGGGGGCGACGAGCAGTACTTC.